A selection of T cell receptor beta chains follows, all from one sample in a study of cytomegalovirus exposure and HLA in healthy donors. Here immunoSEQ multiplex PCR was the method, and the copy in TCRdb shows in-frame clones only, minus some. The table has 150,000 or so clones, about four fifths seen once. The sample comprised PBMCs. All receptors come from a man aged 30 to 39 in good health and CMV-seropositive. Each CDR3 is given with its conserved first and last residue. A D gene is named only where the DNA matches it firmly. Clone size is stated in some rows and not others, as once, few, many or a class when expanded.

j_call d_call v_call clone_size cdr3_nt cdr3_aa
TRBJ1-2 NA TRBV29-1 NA TGCAGCGTTGAGGTAGGAAGACAGAGCTATGGCTACACCTTC CSVEVGRQSYGYTF
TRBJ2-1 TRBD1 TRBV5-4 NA TGTGCCAGCAGGCAGGGGGAATCCTACAATGAGCAGTTCTTC CASRQGESYNEQFF
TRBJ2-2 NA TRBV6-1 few TGTGCCAGCAGTTGGGACTCGAACACCGGGGAGCTGTTTTTT CASSWDSNTGELFF
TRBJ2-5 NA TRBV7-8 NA TGTGCCAGCAGCTCGACAGTCCCTGAGCAGTACTTC CASSSTVPEQYF
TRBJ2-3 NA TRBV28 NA TGTGCCAGCAGTTCCGTCGGGGGTGTGCAGTATTTT CASSSVGGVQYF
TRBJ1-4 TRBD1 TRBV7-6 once TGTGCCAGCAGCTCTCTGACAGGGTCGAACGAAAAACTGTTTTTT CASSSLTGSNEKLFF
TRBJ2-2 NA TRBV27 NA TGTGCCAGCACCCTCAATCGTCGGGGGATCGACACCGGGGAGCTGTTTTTT CASTLNRRGIDTGELFF
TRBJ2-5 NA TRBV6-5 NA TGTGCCAGCAGTTACGACAGCCAAGAGACCCAGTACTTC CASSYDSQETQYF
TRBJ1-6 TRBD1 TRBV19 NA TGTGCCAGTACTAAGGACAGGTCCTATAATTCACCCCTCCACTTT CASTKDRSYNSPLHF
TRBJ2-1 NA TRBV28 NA TGTGCCAGCCGCAAAGGGGGGGATGAGCAGTTCTTC CASRKGGDEQFF
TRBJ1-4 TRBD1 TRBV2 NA TGTGCCAGCAATAACAGGGGAAATGAAAAACTGTTTTTT CASNNRGNEKLFF
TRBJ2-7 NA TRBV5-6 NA TGTGCCAGCAGCTTGGACTGGTTCGAGCAGTACTTC CASSLDWFEQYF
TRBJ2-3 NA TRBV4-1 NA TGCGCCAGCAGCCACCCGACTAGTGGAGAGGGTGGTACGCAGTATTTT CASSHPTSGEGGTQYF
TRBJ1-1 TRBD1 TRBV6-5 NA TGTGCCAGCAGTGACAGGGACAGCTTAACTGAAGCTTTCTTT CASSDRDSLTEAFF
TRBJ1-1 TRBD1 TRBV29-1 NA TGCAGCGTTGGGGGACAGACCATGAACACTGAAGCTTTCTTT CSVGGQTMNTEAFF
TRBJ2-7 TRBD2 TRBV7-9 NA TGTGCCAGCGTTTCTAGCGGGAGCTACGAGCAGTACTTC CASVSSGSYEQYF
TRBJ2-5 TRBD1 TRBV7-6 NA TGTGCCAGCAGCCCTGGGACAGGGGCCGGGGAGACCCAGTACTTC CASSPGTGAGETQYF
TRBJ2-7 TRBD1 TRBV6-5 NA TGTGCCAGCAGTTACTCGGGACAGGGGTTCGACGAGCAGTACTTC CASSYSGQGFDEQYF
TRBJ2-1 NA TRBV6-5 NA TGTGCCAGCAGCTGGACAGCGTACAATGAGCAGTTCTTC CASSWTAYNEQFF
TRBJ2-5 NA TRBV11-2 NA TGTGCCAGCACCTTACTGACTCTGTCTCTCCAAGAGACCCAGTACTTC CASTLLTLSLQETQYF
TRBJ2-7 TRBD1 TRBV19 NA TGTGCCAGTAGGGACAGGGGCGAGACCTACGAGCAGTACTTC CASRDRGETYEQYF
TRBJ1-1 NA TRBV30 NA TGTGCCTGGAAGAGGGACTCGAGGAACACTGAAGCTTTCTTT CAWKRDSRNTEAFF
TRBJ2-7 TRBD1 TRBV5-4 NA TGTGCCAGCAGCCACTCCCGGACAGGGGGAATCTACGAGCAGTACTTC CASSHSRTGGIYEQYF
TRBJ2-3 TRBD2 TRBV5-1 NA TGCGCCAGCAGCTTGGACGGGAGGGCCATAGATACGCAGTATTTT CASSLDGRAIDTQYF
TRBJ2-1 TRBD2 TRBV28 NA TGTGCCAGCAGTTTTCAGGGACTAGGTCACAATGAGCAGTTCTTC CASSFQGLGHNEQFF
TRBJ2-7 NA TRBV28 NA TGTGCCAGCAGTTTAGGCGGCGAACCCTACGAGCAGTACTTC CASSLGGEPYEQYF
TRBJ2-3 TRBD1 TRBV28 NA TGTGCCAGCAGTCTCCAGGGGGTAGATACGCAGTATTTT CASSLQGVDTQYF
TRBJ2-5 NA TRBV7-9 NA TGTGCCAGCAGCTGGAATCGGATGACACAAGAGACCCAGTACTTC CASSWNRMTQETQYF
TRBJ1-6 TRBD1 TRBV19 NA TGTGCCAGTGTAGCCGGGACAGATAATTCACCCCTCCACTTT CASVAGTDNSPLHF
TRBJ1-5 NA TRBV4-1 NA TGCGCCAGCAGCCAAGGGCCCGAGGGCCAGCCCCAGCATTTT CASSQGPEGQPQHF
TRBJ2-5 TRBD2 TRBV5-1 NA TGCGCCAGCAGCTTGGTAGGCGGGGGGCCCCTGGGAGAGACCCAGTACTTC CASSLVGGGPLGETQYF
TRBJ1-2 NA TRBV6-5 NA TGTGCCAGCAGTTACTCGGAGAGCCAAGGCTACACCTTC CASSYSESQGYTF
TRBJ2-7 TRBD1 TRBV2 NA TGTGCCACCAGGACAGGGGGCGCATACGAGCAGTACTTC CATRTGGAYEQYF
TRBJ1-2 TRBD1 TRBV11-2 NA TGTGCCAGCAGCCTGACCGGGACAGGGGGAGATGGCTACACCTTC CASSLTGTGGDGYTF
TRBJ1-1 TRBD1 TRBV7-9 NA TGTGCCAGCAGCTCGGACAGGTATGTTGGGATGAACACTGAAGCTTTCTTT CASSSDRYVGMNTEAFF
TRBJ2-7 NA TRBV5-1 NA TGCGCCAGCAGCTTGGGGAGGAGGAACGAGCAGTACTTC CASSLGRRNEQYF
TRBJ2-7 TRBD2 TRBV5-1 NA TGCGCCAGCAGCCCCACAATGGCTAGCGGGGGATACGAGCAGTACTTC CASSPTMASGGYEQYF
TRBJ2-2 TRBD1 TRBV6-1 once TGTGCCAGCAGGGGACAGGGAAACACCGGGGAGCTGTTTTTT CASRGQGNTGELFF
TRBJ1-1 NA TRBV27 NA TGTGCCAGCAGTCTAGCCCCAGGGGTCGGGAACACTGAAGCTTTCTTT CASSLAPGVGNTEAFF
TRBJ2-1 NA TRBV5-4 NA TGTGCCAGCAGCCTGGGACACCGACCCGACAATGAGCAGTTCTTC CASSLGHRPDNEQFF
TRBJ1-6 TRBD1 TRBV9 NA TGTGCCAGCAGCTCTTCACAGGGGTCGGATTCACCCCTCCACTTT CASSSSQGSDSPLHF